This TCR beta chain was identified during a study of blood T cell repertoires in COVID-19. Study-wide context: T cells, B-cell-depleted T cells, or PBMCs provided the cDNA or gDNA that served as material.

V was clipped by 4 bases and J by 7 bases, with 16 bases between them. The germline gives CDR1 KGHDR, CDR2 SFDVKD. This CDR3 has 14 residues. The data were produced by immunoSEQ multiplex PCR, yet TCRdb's version contains in-frame clones alone and is incomplete. Altogether about 100,000 clones are present, about 90% being singletons, with the ten largest covering just under 20%. The receptor was derived from a human donor in a cohort sampled during active COVID-19. Material for sequencing was peripheral blood. The J gene is TRBJ2-7, the V gene TRBV24-1; tentatively, D is TRBD2 (6 bases). CDR3 sequence reads: CATSDPGTAGEQYF. In nucleotides, the CDR3 is TGTGCCACCAGTGACCCAGGGACGGCGGGGGAGCAGTACTTC.